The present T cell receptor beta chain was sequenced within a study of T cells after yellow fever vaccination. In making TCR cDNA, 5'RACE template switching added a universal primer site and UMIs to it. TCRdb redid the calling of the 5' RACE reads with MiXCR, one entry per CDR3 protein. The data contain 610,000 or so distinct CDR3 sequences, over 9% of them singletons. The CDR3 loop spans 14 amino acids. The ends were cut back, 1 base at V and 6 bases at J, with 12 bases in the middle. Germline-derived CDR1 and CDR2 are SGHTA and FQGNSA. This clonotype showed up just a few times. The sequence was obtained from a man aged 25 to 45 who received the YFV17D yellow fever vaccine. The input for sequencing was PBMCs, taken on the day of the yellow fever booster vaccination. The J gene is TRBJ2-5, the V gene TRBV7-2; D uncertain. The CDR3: CASSLGARTQTQYF. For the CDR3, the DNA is TGTGCCAGCAGCTTAGGCGCTAGGACGCAGACCCAGTACTTC.